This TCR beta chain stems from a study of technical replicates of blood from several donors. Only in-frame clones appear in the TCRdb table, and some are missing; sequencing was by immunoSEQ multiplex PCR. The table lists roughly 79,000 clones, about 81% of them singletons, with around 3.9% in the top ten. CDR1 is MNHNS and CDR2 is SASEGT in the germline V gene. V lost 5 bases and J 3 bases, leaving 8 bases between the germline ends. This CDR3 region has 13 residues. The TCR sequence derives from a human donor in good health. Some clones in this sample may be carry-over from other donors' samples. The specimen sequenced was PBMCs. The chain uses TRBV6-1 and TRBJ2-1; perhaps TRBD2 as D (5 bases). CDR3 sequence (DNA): TGTGCCAGCAGTCCCCGGGGCTACAATGAGCAGTTCTTC. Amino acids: CASSPRGYNEQFF.